The entry below describes one T cell receptor (beta chain). This entry is derived from a study of blood T cell repertoires in COVID-19. Overall study: COVID-19 samples from acute and convalescent phases originated in the United States, Italy and Spain.

V was clipped by 7 bases and J by 4 bases, with 11 bases between them. There are 12 residues in the CDR3. Germline V gives CDR1 SNHLY, CDR2 FYNNEI. Here immunoSEQ multiplex PCR was the method, and the copy in TCRdb shows in-frame clones only, minus some. The sample records roughly 53,000 clones, over 70% being singletons. Sequenced sample: peripheral blood. The rearrangement uses TRBV2 and TRBJ2-7; perhaps TRBD1 as D (5 bases). This TCR was recovered from an elderly woman with COVID-19, enrolled during active disease. The DNA for the CDR3 is TGTGCCAGCACCACGCAGGGTTACGAGCAGTACTTC. This sequence encodes CASTTQGYEQYF.